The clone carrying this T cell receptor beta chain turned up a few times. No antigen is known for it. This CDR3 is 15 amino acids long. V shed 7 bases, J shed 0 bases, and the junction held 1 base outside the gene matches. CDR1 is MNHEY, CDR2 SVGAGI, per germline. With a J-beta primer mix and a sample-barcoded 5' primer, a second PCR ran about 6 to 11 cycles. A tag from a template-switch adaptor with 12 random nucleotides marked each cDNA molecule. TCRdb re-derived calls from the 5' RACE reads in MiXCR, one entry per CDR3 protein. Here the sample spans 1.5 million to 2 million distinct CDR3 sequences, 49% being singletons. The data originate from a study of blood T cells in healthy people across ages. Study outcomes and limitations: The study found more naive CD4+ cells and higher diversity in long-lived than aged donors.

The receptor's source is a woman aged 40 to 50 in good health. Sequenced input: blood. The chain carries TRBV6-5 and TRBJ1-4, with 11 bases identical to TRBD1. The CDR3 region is CASKGQGATNEKLFF. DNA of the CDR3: TGTGCCAGCAAGGGACAGGGGGCAACTAATGAAAAACTGTTTTTT.